The 17 T cell receptor beta chains in this list originate from one sample, sequenced in a study of T cell changes during pregnancy in multiple sclerosis. Generated by immunoSEQ multiplex PCR, the TCRdb table keeps only in-frame clones and is missing some. The top ten hold 0.7% of the sample, which has approximately 44,000 clones, approximately 90% seen once. This material consisted of CD4+ T cells from peripheral blood mononuclear cells, taken before pregnancy. The receptors stem from a female donor with multiple sclerosis, enrolled in a pregnancy study.

The V and J genes are TRBV19 and TRBJ2-7; the match to TRBD1 covers 7 bases. CDR1 is LNHDA and CDR2 is SQIVND in the germline V gene (reference sequence). This CDR3 region has 15 residues. Unmatched junction bases numbered 8, after V lost 5 bases and J lost 1 base. The CDR3: CASSDLGQRSYEQYF. For the CDR3, the DNA is TGTGCCAGTAGTGACCTGGGACAGAGGTCCTACGAGCAGTACTTC.

The rearrangement links TRBV6-6 to TRBJ1-1, with TRBD1 matching over 7 bases. The J segment lost 5 bases and the V segment lost 6 bases, leaving 12 bases of the junction unmatched. Looked up from germline, CDR1 is MNHNY and CDR2 is SVGAGI (reference sequence). The length of the CDR3 is 15 residues. CDR3 residues: CASSRRTGGATEAFF. CDR3 DNA sequence: TGTGCCAGCAGCCGAAGGACAGGAGGTGCGACTGAAGCTTTCTTT.

J is TRBJ1-4 and V is TRBV15; D call uncertain. V was trimmed by 3 bases and J by 8 bases, leaving 19 bases between them. The CDR3 is made up of 16 amino acids. In germline, CDR1 is LNHNV, CDR2 YYDKDF (reference sequence). DNA of the CDR3: TGTGCCACCAGCAGGGACTACGCTGGGGTAGGCGAAAAACTGTTTTTT. It codes for CATSRDYAGVGEKLFF.

CDR3 loop: CASRLREGVSPLHF. The CDR3 DNA is TGTGCCAGCAGGCTCCGGGAAGGAGTTTCACCCCTCCACTTT. The chain employs TRBV27 and TRBJ1-6; D not certain. CDR3 length equals 14 residues. Germline V gene sequence: CDR1 MNHEY, CDR2 SMNVEV (reference sequence). V lost 6 bases and J 9 bases, leaving 15 bases between the germline ends.

As concerns this clone: One end of the junction is discordant with germline, which a read error may explain. The chain joins TRBV18 to TRBJ1-1; D may be TRBD1 (5 bases). CDR3 size: 11 residues. Germline CDR1 KGHSH, CDR2 LQKENI. The CDR3 loop is CASRGKGIESF. The CDR3 DNA reads as TGTGCCAGCCGGGGGAAGGGAATCGAGTCCTTT.

The chain has TRBV2 and TRBJ1-5; D is perhaps TRBD1 (6 bases). The germline V and J ends were trimmed by 3 bases and 4 bases, with 10 bases remaining between them. The CDR3 has 14 residues. Per the germline V gene, CDR1 is SNHLY and CDR2 is FYNNEI. The CDR3 region is CASSDRGVNQPQHF. The CDR3 nucleotides are TGTGCCAGCAGTGACAGGGGCGTTAATCAGCCCCAGCATTTT.

The chain employs TRBV4-3 and TRBJ2-3, with 8 bases matching TRBD2. The V gene end was trimmed by 0 bases and the J gene end by 4 bases; junction bases not matched to a gene: 6. In germline, CDR1 is LGHNA, CDR2 YSLEER. The CDR3 length is 16 residues. CDR3 residues: CASSQDQAGVADTQYF. CDR3 sequence (DNA): TGCGCCAGCAGCCAAGATCAAGCGGGGGTCGCAGATACGCAGTATTTT.

The chain recombines TRBV29-1 with TRBJ2-7; TRBD1 might be the D (6 bases). Germline assignment: CDR1 SQVTM and CDR2 ANQGSEA. This CDR3 is built from 14 residues. V was cut by 6 bases and J by 3 bases, with 18 bases left in between. DNA for the CDR3: TGCAGCGTCGCCCGGACAGAGCAGAGCTACGAGCAGTACTTC. Protein sequence: CSVARTEQSYEQYF.

J is TRBJ2-2 and V is TRBV19; 9 nucleotides line up with TRBD2. The CDR3 covers 15 residues. Germline V gene data show CDR1 as LNHDA and CDR2 as SQIVND (reference sequence). Trimming at V came to 7 bases and at J to 3 bases, leaving 6 bases not matched to a gene. Here the CDR3 reads CASKSSGSYTGELFF. CDR3 nucleotides: TGTGCCAGTAAGAGTAGCGGGAGTTACACCGGGGAGCTGTTTTTT.

This clone has only one observation. The chain has TRBV7-8 and TRBJ1-5, with unresolved D. Per germline, CDR1 SGHVS and CDR2 FQNEAQ. The CDR3 runs to 14 residues. With 7 bases removed from V and 4 bases from J, the gap between germline ends came to 14 bases. CDR3 sequence reads: CASTIRRDNQPQHF. The CDR3 DNA follows: TGTGCCAGCACCATACGGCGGGATAATCAGCCCCAGCATTTT.

The chain recombines TRBV5-1 with TRBJ2-2; 7 positions match TRBD2. The CDR3 has 15 residues. V shed 0 bases and J 4 bases; nucleotides not matched to a gene: 3. Germline loops: CDR1 SGHRS, CDR2 YFSETQ. CDR3 bases: TGCGCCAGCAGCTTGGCCGCTAGCGGCACCGGGGAGCTGTTTTTT. Translating gives CASSLAASGTGELFF.

In its sample, this clone was seen a few times. V gene TRBV6-6 combines with J gene TRBJ1-6; D possibly corresponds to TRBD1 (5 bases). Trimming left V 7 bases short and J 8 bases short, with 15 bases between. This CDR3 has 14 amino acids. Looked up from germline, CDR1 is MNHNY and CDR2 is SVGAGI (reference sequence). The CDR3 loop is CASKQGESHSPLHF. The CDR3 nucleotides read TGTGCCAGCAAGCAGGGCGAAAGTCATTCACCCCTCCACTTT.

This chain uses TRBV7-3 with TRBJ2-2; no clear D gene. Germline V gives CDR1 SGHTA, CDR2 FQGTGA. V was cut by 1 base and J by 3 bases, with 6 bases left in between. The CDR3 extends over 14 amino acids. The CDR3 here is CASSLNSDTGELFF. CDR3 DNA: TGTGCCAGCAGCTTAAACAGTGACACCGGGGAGCTGTTTTTT.

V is TRBV29-1 and J is TRBJ1-1; perhaps TRBD1 as D (5 bases). V lost 5 bases and J lost 1, with 11 bases in between. This CDR3 has 13 amino acids. Germline CDR1 reads SQVTM; CDR2 reads ANQGSEA. The CDR3 region has the DNA TGCAGCGTTTTTGGGCAGGGGAACACTGAAGCTTTCTTT. It is translated as CSVFGQGNTEAFF.

This clone has a single count. The V call is TRBV7-2, the J call TRBJ1-1; 8 bases are a match to TRBD1. Germline CDR1 reads SGHTA; CDR2 reads FQGNSA. The CDR3 has 16 amino acids. V dropped 5 bases and J dropped 6; count of bases not matched to a gene: 14. CDR3 DNA sequence: TGTGCCAGCAGCGACGTCGACAGGGGAATCGGTTCTGAAGCTTTCTTT. Translation: CASSDVDRGIGSEAFF.

The chain recombines TRBV6-1 with TRBJ2-7, with 11 bases aligning to TRBD1. V lost 8 bases to trimming and J lost 2 bases; unmatched junction nucleotides: 5. This CDR3 is built from 14 residues. Germline V gives CDR1 MNHNS, CDR2 SASEGT. The CDR3 is CASGRDRGTYEQYF. The CDR3 DNA reads as TGTGCCAGCGGACGGGACAGGGGGACCTACGAGCAGTACTTC.

V and J are TRBV15 and TRBJ2-5; possibly TRBD1 for D (5 bases). V shed 5 bases and J shed 5 bases, with 15 bases lying between them. CDR3 size: 14 residues. Germline V gene data show CDR1 as LNHNV and CDR2 as YYDKDF (reference sequence). CDR3 sequence: CATSEARAGETQYF. CDR3 nucleotide sequence: TGTGCCACCAGCGAGGCTCGGGCAGGGGAGACCCAGTACTTC.